The rows below give T cell receptor beta chains drawn from one sample of a study of graft-versus-host responses after intestinal transplantation. These receptors have no known antigen. The data were produced by immunoSEQ multiplex PCR, yet TCRdb's version contains in-frame clones alone and is incomplete. The sample shows roughly 96,000 clones, roughly 91% of them seen only once. The sample was unstimulated CD8+ T cells sorted from spleen or lymph node cells, taken before intestinal transplant. The receptor set was obtained from a human donor who received an intestinal transplant. The CDR3 runs from the conserved cysteine through the conserved F or W. The D gene is left open where the match is weak. A row's size may be missing; if present it is once, few, many or a size class.

j_call | d_call | clone_size | v_call | cdr3_nt | cdr3_aa
TRBJ2-7 | TRBD2 | . | TRBV27 | TGTGCCAGCAGCCCGGGGACTAGTAGAAGTTACGAGCAGTACTTC | CASSPGTSRSYEQYF
TRBJ2-7 | . | . | TRBV7-9 | TGTGCCAGCAGCTTAGGTGGGCGCGAGCAGTACTTC | CASSLGGREQYF
TRBJ1-2 | TRBD1 | once | TRBV7-3 | TGTGCCAGCAGCTTAACGCCGACTAAGGGACAGGGGGGAGGCTACACCTTC | CASSLTPTKGQGGGYTF
TRBJ2-7 | . | . | TRBV10-2 | TGCGCCAGCAGTGAGGCAGGGTGGTCCTACGAGCAGTACTTC | CASSEAGWSYEQYF
TRBJ2-6 | . | . | TRBV4-1 | TGCGCCAGCAGCCAACCCCCCCTAACCGACGGCCCGGGGAGGGGGGCCAACGTCCTGACTTTC | CASSQPPLTDGPGRGANVLTF
TRBJ2-1 | . | . | TRBV10-2 | TGCGCCAGCGTAAAACAGGCCTACAATGAGCAGTTCTTC | CASVKQAYNEQFF
TRBJ1-2 | TRBD1 | . | TRBV20-1 | TGCAGGGGGACAGGAGAGGATGGCTACACCTTC | CRGTGEDGYTF
TRBJ2-6 | . | . | TRBV4-3 | TGCGCCAGCAGCCAAGCCTTCTTCTCTGGGGCCAACGTCCTGACTTTC | CASSQAFFSGANVLTF
TRBJ2-7 | TRBD1 | . | TRBV13 | TGTGCCAGCAGCTTGGGGACAGTCCCCTACGAGCAGTACTTC | CASSLGTVPYEQYF
TRBJ2-7 | TRBD1 | . | TRBV16 | TGTGCCAGCAGCCAACATCGTGGGCAGGGGGCATCCTACGAGCAGTACTTC | CASSQHRGQGASYEQYF
TRBJ2-3 | TRBD2 | . | TRBV4-1 | TGCGCCAGCAGCCAACTGACTAGCGGGGCAACCACAGATACGCAGTATTTT | CASSQLTSGATTDTQYF
TRBJ2-1 | . | . | TRBV28 | TGTGCCAGCAGTGCAACGCTTTCCGGGTGGCGGTTCTTC | CASSATLSGWRFF
TRBJ2-5 | TRBD1 | . | TRBV6-1 | TGTGCCAGCACCCCGGGACAGCCCCCTCAAGAGACCCAGTACTTC | CASTPGQPPQETQYF
TRBJ2-7 | . | . | TRBV19 | TGTGCCAGTAGTATCCGCGGTGAGACCTACGAGCAGTACTTC | CASSIRGETYEQYF
TRBJ2-7 | TRBD1 | . | TRBV5-1 | TGCGCCAGCAGCTTGGGGGCCAGGGGGCTGTCTCGCGAGCAGTACTTC | CASSLGARGLSREQYF
TRBJ2-6 | TRBD1 | . | TRBV30 | TGTGCCTGGAGTGAGGGGGCCCCTGGGGCCAACGTCCTGACTTTC | CAWSEGAPGANVLTF
TRBJ1-1 | TRBD1 | once | TRBV27 | TGTGCCAGCAGTCCCGACAGGGGGCTAACTGAAGCTTTCTTT | CASSPDRGLTEAFF
TRBJ2-7 | . | . | TRBV9 | TGTGCCAGCAGCGTAGAGGGGGAAGACAACGAGCAGTACTTC | CASSVEGEDNEQYF
TRBJ1-1 | TRBD1 | . | TRBV5-1 | TGCGCCAGTCGGACAGGGCTCGCCACTGAAGCTTTCTTT | CASRTGLATEAFF
TRBJ2-5 | . | . | TRBV27 | TGTGCCAGCAGTTACAAAGAGAGGGAGACCCAGTACTTC | CASSYKERETQYF
TRBJ2-1 | TRBD2 | . | TRBV5-3 | TGTGCCCCATTGGAACTAGCGGGATCCATAAACAATGAGCAGTTCTTC | CAPLELAGSINNEQFF
TRBJ2-2 | . | . | TRBV19 | TGTGCCAGTAGATTGAGGGACACCGGGGAGCTGTTTTTT | CASRLRDTGELFF
TRBJ2-3 | . | . | TRBV10-1 | TGCGCCAGCAGTGACTCGCGACGGGGGTATACGCAGTATTTT | CASSDSRRGYTQYF
TRBJ1-1 | TRBD1 | . | TRBV5-1 | TGCGCCAGCAGAGGGGACAGGGGAGTGAGCACTGAAGCTTTCTTT | CASRGDRGVSTEAFF
TRBJ2-7 | TRBD2 | . | TRBV27 | TGTGCCAGCACCCCATCCGCTAGCGGACCTTACGAGCAGTACTTC | CASTPSASGPYEQYF
TRBJ1-5 | . | . | TRBV15 | TGTGCCACCAGCATAGGCAATCAGCCCCAGCATTTT | CATSIGNQPQHF
TRBJ1-4 | . | . | TRBV4-3 | TGCGCCAGCAGCCAAGAGGGGGGTGAAAAACTGTTTTTT | CASSQEGGEKLFF